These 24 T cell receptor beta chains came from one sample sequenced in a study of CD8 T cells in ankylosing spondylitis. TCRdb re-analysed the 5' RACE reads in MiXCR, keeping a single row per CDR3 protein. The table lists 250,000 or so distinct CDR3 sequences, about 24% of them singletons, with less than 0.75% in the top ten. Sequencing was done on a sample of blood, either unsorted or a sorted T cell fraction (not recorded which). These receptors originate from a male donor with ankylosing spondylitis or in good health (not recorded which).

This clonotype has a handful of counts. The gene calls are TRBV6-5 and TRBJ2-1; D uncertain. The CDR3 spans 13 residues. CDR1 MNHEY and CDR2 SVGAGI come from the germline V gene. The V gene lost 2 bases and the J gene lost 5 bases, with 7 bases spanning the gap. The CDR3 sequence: CASSYGINNEQFF. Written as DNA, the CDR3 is TGTGCCAGCAGTTACGGGATTAACAATGAGCAGTTCTTC.

CDR3 DNA: TGCAGTGCGACGACAGTGACCTACAATGAGCAGTTCTTC. Its protein is CSATTVTYNEQFF. The chain carries TRBV20-1 and TRBJ2-1; tentative D call: TRBD1 (5 bases). This CDR3 has 13 residues. Trimming removed 6 bases from V and 2 bases from J, with 11 bases in between. Germline CDR1 DFQATT, CDR2 SNEGSKA (reference sequence).

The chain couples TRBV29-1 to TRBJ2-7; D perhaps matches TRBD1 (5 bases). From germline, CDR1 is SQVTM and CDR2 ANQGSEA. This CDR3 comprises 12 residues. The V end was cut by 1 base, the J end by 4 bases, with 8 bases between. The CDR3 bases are TGCAGCGTTGAAGCCCCAGGGTACGAGCAGTACTTC. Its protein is CSVEAPGYEQYF.

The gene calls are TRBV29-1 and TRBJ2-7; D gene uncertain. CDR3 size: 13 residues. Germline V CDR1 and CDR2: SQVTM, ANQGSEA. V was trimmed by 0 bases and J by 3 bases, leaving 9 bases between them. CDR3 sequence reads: CSVEEMKGYEQYF. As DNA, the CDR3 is TGCAGCGTTGAAGAAATGAAAGGCTACGAGCAGTACTTC.

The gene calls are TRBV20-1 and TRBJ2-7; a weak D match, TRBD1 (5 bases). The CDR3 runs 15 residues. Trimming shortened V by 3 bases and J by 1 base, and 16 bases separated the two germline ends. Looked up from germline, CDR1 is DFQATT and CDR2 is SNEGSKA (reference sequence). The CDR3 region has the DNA TGCAGTGCTAGCTACAGTGAGGACATATCCTACGAGCAGTACTTC. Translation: CSASYSEDISYEQYF.

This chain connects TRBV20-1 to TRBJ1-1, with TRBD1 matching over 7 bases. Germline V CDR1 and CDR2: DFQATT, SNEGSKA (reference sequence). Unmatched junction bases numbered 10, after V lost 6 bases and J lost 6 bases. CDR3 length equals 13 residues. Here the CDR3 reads CSADAYTGAEAFF. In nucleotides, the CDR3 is TGCAGTGCCGATGCCTACACAGGGGCTGAAGCTTTCTTT.

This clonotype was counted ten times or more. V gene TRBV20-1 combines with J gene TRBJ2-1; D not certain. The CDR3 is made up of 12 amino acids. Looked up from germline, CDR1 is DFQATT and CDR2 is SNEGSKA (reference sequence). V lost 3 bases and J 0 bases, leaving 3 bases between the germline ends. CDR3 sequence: CSASLSYNEQFF. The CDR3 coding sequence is TGCAGTGCTAGCCTCTCCTACAATGAGCAGTTCTTC.

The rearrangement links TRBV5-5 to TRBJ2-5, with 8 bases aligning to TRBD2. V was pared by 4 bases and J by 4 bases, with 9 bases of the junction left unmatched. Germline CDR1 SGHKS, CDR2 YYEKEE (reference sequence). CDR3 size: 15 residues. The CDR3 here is CASSRRGGGSETQYF. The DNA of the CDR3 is TGTGCCAGCAGCCGGCGGGGCGGGGGGTCAGAGACCCAGTACTTC.

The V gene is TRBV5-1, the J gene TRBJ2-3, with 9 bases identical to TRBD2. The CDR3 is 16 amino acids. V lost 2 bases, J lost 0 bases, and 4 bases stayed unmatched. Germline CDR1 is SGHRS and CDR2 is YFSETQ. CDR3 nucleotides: TGCGCCAGCAGCTTTGCTAGCGGGGTTAGCACAGATACGCAGTATTTT. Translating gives CASSFASGVSTDTQYF.

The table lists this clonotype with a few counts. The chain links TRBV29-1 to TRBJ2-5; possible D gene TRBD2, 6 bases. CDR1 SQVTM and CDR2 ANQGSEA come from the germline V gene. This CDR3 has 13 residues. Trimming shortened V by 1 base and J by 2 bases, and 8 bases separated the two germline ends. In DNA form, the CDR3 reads TGCAGCGTTGAAGGGCGGGGACAAGAGACCCAGTACTTC. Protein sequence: CSVEGRGQETQYF.

The CDR3 bases are TGTGCCACCAGCAGAGATCTTACGGCTAGCGGGGGGAATGAGCAGTTCTTC. It yields the protein CATSRDLTASGGNEQFF. The chain has TRBV15 and TRBJ2-1; TRBD2 matches 11 bases. After removal of 0 bases from V and 7 bases from J, the junction contained 8 bases not matched to a gene. This CDR3 is built from 17 residues. Germline CDR1 reads LNHNV; CDR2 reads YYDKDF (reference sequence).

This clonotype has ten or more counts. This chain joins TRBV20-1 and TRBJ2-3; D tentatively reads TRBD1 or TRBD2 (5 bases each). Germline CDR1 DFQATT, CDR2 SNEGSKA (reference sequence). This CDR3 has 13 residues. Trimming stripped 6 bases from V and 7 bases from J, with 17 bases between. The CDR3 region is CSADQGRGYTQYF. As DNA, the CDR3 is TGCAGTGCGGATCAGGGCAGAGGGTATACGCAGTATTTT.

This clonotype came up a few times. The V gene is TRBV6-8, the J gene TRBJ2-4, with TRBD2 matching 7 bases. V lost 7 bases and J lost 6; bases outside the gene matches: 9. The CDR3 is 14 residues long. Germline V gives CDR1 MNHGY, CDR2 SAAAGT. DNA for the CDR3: TGTGCCAGCAAGGGAGGGAACGGGCCAAACATTCAGTACTTC. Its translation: CASKGGNGPNIQYF.

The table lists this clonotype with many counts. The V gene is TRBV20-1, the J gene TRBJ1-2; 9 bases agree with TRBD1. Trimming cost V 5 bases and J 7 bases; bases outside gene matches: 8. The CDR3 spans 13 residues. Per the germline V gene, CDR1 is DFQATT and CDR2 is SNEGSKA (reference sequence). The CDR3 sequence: CSAQTGGAGGYTF. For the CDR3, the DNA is TGCAGTGCTCAGACAGGGGGTGCGGGTGGCTACACCTTC.

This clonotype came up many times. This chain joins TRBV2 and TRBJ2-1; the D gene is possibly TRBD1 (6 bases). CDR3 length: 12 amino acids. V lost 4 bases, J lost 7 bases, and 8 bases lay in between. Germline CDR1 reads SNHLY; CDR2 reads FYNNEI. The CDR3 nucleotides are TGTGCCAGCAGTGTTGACAGGAATGAGCAGTTCTTC. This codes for CASSVDRNEQFF.

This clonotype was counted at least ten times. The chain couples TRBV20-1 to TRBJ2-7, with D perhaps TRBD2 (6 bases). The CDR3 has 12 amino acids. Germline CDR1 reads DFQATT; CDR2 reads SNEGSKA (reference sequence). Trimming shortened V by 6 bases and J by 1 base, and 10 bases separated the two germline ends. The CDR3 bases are TGCAGTGCCGCGGGATTTTCCTACGAGCAGTACTTC. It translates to CSAAGFSYEQYF.

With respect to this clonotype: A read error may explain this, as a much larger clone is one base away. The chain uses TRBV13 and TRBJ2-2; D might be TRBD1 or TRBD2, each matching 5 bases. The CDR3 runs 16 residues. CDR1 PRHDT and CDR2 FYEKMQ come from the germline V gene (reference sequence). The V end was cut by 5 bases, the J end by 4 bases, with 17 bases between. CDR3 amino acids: CASSPGPGSFTGELFF. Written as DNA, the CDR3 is TGTGCCAGCAGCCCTGGGCCAGGGAGTTTCACCGGGGAGCTGTTTTTT.

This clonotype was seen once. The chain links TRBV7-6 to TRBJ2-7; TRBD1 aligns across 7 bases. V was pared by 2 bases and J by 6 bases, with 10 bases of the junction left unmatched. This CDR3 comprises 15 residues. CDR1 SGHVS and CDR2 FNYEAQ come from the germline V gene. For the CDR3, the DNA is TGTGCCAGCAGCTTACAGCCCAGGGGGACGGGCGAGCAGTACTTC. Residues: CASSLQPRGTGEQYF.

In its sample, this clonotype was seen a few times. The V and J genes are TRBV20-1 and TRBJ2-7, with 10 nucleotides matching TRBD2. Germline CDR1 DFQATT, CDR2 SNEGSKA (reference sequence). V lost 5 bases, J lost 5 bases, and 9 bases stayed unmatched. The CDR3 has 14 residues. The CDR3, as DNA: TGCAGTGCTGAAGCGGGGGGGCGCGTAAACGAGCAGTACTTC. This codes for CSAEAGGRVNEQYF.

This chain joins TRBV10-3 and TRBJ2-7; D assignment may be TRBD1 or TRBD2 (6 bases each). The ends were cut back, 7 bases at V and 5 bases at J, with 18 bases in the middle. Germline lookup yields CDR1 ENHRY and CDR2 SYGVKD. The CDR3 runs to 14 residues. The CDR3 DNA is TGTGCCATCAAGGGGTCGGGGGCGCGGCACGAGCAGTACTTC. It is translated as CAIKGSGARHEQYF.

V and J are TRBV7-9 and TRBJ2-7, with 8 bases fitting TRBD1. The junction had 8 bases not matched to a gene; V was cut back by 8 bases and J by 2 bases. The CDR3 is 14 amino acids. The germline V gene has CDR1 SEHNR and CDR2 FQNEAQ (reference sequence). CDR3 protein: CASGPGQGPYEQYF. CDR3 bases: TGTGCCAGCGGTCCCGGACAGGGACCCTACGAGCAGTACTTC.

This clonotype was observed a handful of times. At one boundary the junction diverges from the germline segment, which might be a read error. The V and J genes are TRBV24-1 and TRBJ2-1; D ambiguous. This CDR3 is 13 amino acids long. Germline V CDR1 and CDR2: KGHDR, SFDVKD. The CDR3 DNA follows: TGTGCCACCAGTGATTTTTTATACAGTGAGCAGTTCTTC. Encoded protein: CATSDFLYSEQFF.

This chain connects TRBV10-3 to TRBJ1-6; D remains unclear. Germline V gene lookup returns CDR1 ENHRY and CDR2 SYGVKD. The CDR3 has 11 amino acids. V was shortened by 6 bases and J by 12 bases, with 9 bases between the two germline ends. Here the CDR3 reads CAIRASRPLHF. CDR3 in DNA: TGTGCCATCAGAGCCAGTCGACCCCTCCACTTT.

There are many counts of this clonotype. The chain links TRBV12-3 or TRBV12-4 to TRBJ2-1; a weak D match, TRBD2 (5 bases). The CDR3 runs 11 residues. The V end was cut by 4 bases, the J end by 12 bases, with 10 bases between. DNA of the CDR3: TGTGCCAGCAGTTCGACACGGGGGCAGTTCTTC. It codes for CASSSTRGQFF.